The sequence of this T cell receptor (beta chain) was determined in a study of CD8+ T cells in alopecia areata. The CDR3 length is 15 residues. V was cut by 0 bases and J by 2 bases, with 12 bases left in between. The germline gives CDR1 SGHRS, CDR2 YFSETQ. Treatment defined: oral pan-JAK inhibitor, 5-10 mg twice daily. Sequencing templates came from extracted RNA that was reverse transcribed into cDNA. Measured with immunoSEQ multiplex PCR; TCRdb has only the in-frame clones, and not every one. The sample has some 200,000 clones, roughly two fifths seen once. The sample was CD4+ T cells sorted from blood, taken around week 36, from a patient treated with tofacitinib. The sequence came from a human donor with alopecia areata. The chain couples TRBV5-1 to TRBJ2-7, with D maybe TRBD1 (5 bases). CDR3 bases: TGCGCCAGCAGCTTGGAGGGGATTCGGGCCTACGAGCAGTACTTC. It codes for CASSLEGIRAYEQYF.